This T cell receptor beta chain derives from a study of shared clonotypes between healthy human individuals. Profiled with immunoSEQ multiplex PCR; TCRdb holds only in-frame clones, not every one. The sample consists of about 2 million clones, approximately 94% of them appearing once. In the naive CD8 group, cells lacked CD45RO and were positively selected for CCR7, so terminally differentiated effector memory CD45RA+ cells were left out. Findings and caveats of the study: Among donors, sharing of clonotypes was expected to be affected by sequencing depth. In general, naive subsets displayed greater estimated richness than memory subsets did.

A note on this clone: What it binds is unknown.

Sequenced: naive CD8+ T cells sorted from blood. The sequence was collected from a man younger than 35 in good health.

The CDR3, as DNA: TGTGCCAGCAGCTTGGAGGGAAGGGGTTTCCACAATGAGCAGTTCTTC. It encodes CASSLEGRGFHNEQFF. The chain recombines TRBV5-6 with TRBJ2-1; D might be TRBD1 (5 bases). The CDR3 has 16 amino acids. The V and J ends lost 0 bases and 5 bases respectively, with 15 bases between them. The germline gives CDR1 SGHDT, CDR2 YYEEEE.